This T cell receptor (beta chain) was observed in a study of blood T cells in healthy people across ages (dated by TCRdb to between 2014 and 2017). Turning to the overall study: In model experiments, template switching captured about one uniquely barcoded TCR beta cDNA molecule for every two T cells. To avoid experimental bias, donors of different ages were randomly spread across the sequencing lanes. Donors were grouped into four age groups: young (average approximately 16 years), middle-aged (over 35), aged (about 60) and long-lived (approximately 75). Using deep sequencing normalized with unique cDNA molecular identifiers, the study measured how TCR beta repertoire diversity changes with age. For two donors (one aged 18 to 30 and one aged 80 or older), the study analyzed two additional independent replicas of 1 million unique cDNA reads from the same blood draw. Broader findings and caveats from the paper: Bulk unsorted PBMC profiling prevented conclusive comparison of naive and antigen-experienced compartments. As age increased, observed TCR beta diversity per million T cells dropped in a roughly linear way, and a significant reduction was already evident by age 40. Estimates of total diversity based on one million sequenced T cells were regarded as lower bounds and as underestimates. Compared with the aged group, the long-lived group had more naive CD4+ T cells, fewer expanded clones and increased TCR diversity, a pattern suggesting age selection. Because donor CMV infection status was unknown, age-related changes in expanded clonotypes were potentially confounded. A strong correlation was found between observed TCR beta diversity and the percentage of naive T cells measured by flow cytometry.

The CDR3 covers 13 residues, taking in both the cysteine and the phenylalanine. The only DNA kept is the CDR3, 39 bases in frame from the first base. The germline V end is reduced by 7 bases and the J end by 1 base; junction bases left unmatched: 3. Systemically healthy Caucasian individuals from Russia, some 36 in total and aged roughly 6 to 95 years, were included as donors. Each donor gave about 10 milliliters of peripheral blood, drawn into EDTA-treated Vacutainer tubes. Ficoll-Paque density-gradient centrifugation was used to isolate PBMCs, with at least 6.5 million obtained per sample. Trizol reagent was used to extract total RNA from PBMCs, with at least 6 micrograms per sample. Naive CD45RAhigh/CD27high T cell percentages were measured by flow cytometry on a PBMC aliquot from every donor. The library was obtained by 5' RACE. Sequenced on an Illumina HiSeq 2500. A second PCR of about 7 to 12 cycles was run with a J-beta primer mix and a sample-barcoded 5' primer. A unique molecular identifier was introduced onto each TCR beta cDNA molecule by a template-switch 5' adaptor carrying 12 random nucleotides. At least 2.5 million CDR3-containing paired-end reads were obtained from each sample. First-strand cDNA was synthesized from all RNA with the Mint cDNA synthesis kit, primed by a TRBC-specific oligonucleotide. All cDNA was treated with uracil-DNA glycosylase and then went through a first 18-cycle PCR with the universal primers M1SS and BC2_uni_R. The original pipeline was this. Each sample was normalized by randomly selecting 1 million high-quality reads, each carrying a distinct molecular identifier. Instead of being binned into consensus sequences, reads with shared molecular identifiers were discarded. MiTCR, set to a Q25 quality threshold and the strictest error-elimination algorithm, was used for CDR3 identification, clonotype clustering and error correction. A nonparametric unseen species model using Euler transformation provided a lower-bound estimate of total TCR beta diversity. The public reads were reanalyzed by TCRdb: fastp trimming at Q25, MiXCR alignment, in-frame beta chains only. Each entry merges the rows of one CDR3 protein and shows their most common DNA and genes. The V and J calls follow TCRdb's processing rather than the paper's. This sample holds fewer than 950,000 distinct CDR3 sequences; roughly 35% were observed only once. The top ten constitute 13% of the sample.

Regarding this clonotype: Its antigen specificity is not known. No base-level quality is on record; no much larger clone is a single base apart.

Here the chain combines TRBV12-3 or TRBV12-4 and TRBJ2-5, with 7 central nucleotides matching TRBD1. The sequence came from a man aged 18-30 years in good health. The sample taken for sequencing was blood. In nucleotide form, the sequence is TGTGCCAGCAAGGACAGGCCCCAAGAGACCCAGTACTTC. Its protein product is CASKDRPQETQYF.